The rows below give T cell receptor beta chains drawn from one sample of a study of blood T cell repertoires in COVID-19. Here immunoSEQ multiplex PCR was the method, and the copy in TCRdb shows in-frame clones only, minus some. Of roughly 50,000 clones detected, 65% to 80% appear once; the ten largest clones hold about 15%. Sequencing was carried out using peripheral blood. The receptors were sampled from a human donor with active or convalescent COVID-19. The donor label of this sample is uncertain. The CDR3 runs from the conserved cysteine through the conserved F or W.

V gene,CDR3 protein
TRBV19,CATQTGHQETQYF
TRBV10-3,CAVGQGLAGVSVDEQFF
TRBV19,CASSPKETQYF
TRBV5-5,CASSLSGVGSNQPQHF
TRBV3-1/TRBV3-2,CASSQLAGGRADTQYF
TRBV2,CASSGRGNTEAFF
TRBV5-4,CASSEGQGAWETQYF
TRBV4-3,CASSRRLGADQPQHF
TRBV12-3/TRBV12-4,CASSYRETEAFF
TRBV5-6,CASSLTRGNTEAFF
TRBV6-5,CASSWGQGLNTEAFF
TRBV12-3/TRBV12-4,CASSAVVRGGYTF
TRBV14,CASSPRLKRYTDTQYF
TRBV6-5,CASSYSPSGDQETQYF
TRBV30,CAWSVSGQGNQPQHF
TRBV4-1,CASSPRDLVPEQYF
TRBV5-1,CASSFGGGGELFF
TRBV6-1,CASSDPREGDQPQHF
TRBV19,CANRTGRNSPLHF
TRBV5-1,CASSTMTGTLGEQYF
TRBV19,CATSDRRLQETQYF
TRBV5-4,CASSWKEQGNSPLHF
TRBV19,CASSIAPRGETQYF
TRBV6-5,CASTSGSGSYEQYF
TRBV28,CASSFHGQGGPNYGYTF